This T cell receptor (beta chain) was documented in a study of T cell responses to AZD1222 COVID-19 vaccine (dated by TCRdb to about 2021). Concerning the study at large: TCR sequencing covered more than 230 trial participants: 207 given two doses of AZD1222 and approximately 26 given two doses of MenACWY control vaccine. Enrollment into the trials was organized by age into subgroups of 18-55, 56-69 and 70-plus years, and those subgroups contained approximately 160, 26 and 62 TCR-sequenced participants, respectively.

The CDR3 regions of human TCRbeta chains were analyzed by immunosequencing. From the authors' description of their analysis: TCRs in the repertoires were matched against a reference library of SARS-CoV-2-specific TCRs that had been generated with the MIRA antigen-specificity platform. Breadth meant the fraction of unique TCRs that were SARS-CoV-2-associated, whereas depth meant the fraction of total T cells that were SARS-CoV-2-associated. Using the MIRA data, each spike-specific TCR was mapped to the spike region that the TCR reacts to and placed in a CD4 or CD8 class. Log10-transformed breadth and depth values were compared by one-way ANOVA with Sidak's multiple comparisons tests. TCRdb took over this immuneACCESS table, retaining in-frame rearrangements with V and J assigned. Such tables are incomplete; in checked studies, under half of the missing clones stem from an unresolved V gene, and the remainder is unexplained. The V and J calls and clone size come from that table; D and trimming were worked out from the DNA. The table for this sample lists some 120,000 clones; 70% to 90% of them were counted only once. The top ten constitute around 3.9% of the sample.

General study outcomes and caveats: Most participants were white British and females outnumbered males, and the authors suggested that clonal diversity may have been underestimated. After two AZD1222 doses, both the breadth and the depth of spike-specific TCRs were significantly higher than at day 0 and than in MenACWY recipients. Reportedly, close to half of the unique spike-specific TCRs recognized epitopes lying outside the regions that are mutated in the B.1.351 and B.1.1.7 variants. The vaccine-associated CD4 TCRs covered the entire spike protein, and the dominant responses fell in regions 160-218 and 743-854. Only a handful of AZD1222 recipients were SARS-CoV-2 seropositive at baseline, limiting conclusions about previously exposed vaccinees. Because no day 14 peak-response samples were available, the repertoires could be characterized only after the peak T cell response. In the small 56-69-year group, the increase in depth fell short of significance, most likely because of low power.

According to the study, the label for this sample's time point signals: baseline before first vaccination. The treatment or condition label of this sample denotes: meningococcal conjugate vaccine given as trial control. Vaccinee samples came from UK trials COV001 and COV002, including a single-blind randomized controlled phase 2/3 trial of AZD1222 (ChAdOx1 nCoV-19) in healthy adults. For TCRbeta chain sequencing, PBMC samples were collected from trial participants at day 0 and at day 28 after the second dose. In regard to this clone: This clone's antigen is unknown. The sample holds no much larger clone one base away, and base qualities are not on file.

The specimen comprised peripheral blood, sampled on day 0 of MenACWY control vaccination. The clonotype was recovered from an adult in good health.

The DNA reads TGTGCCAGCAGCGATATTCTCAGGGCTGGGGGCACTGAAGCTTTCTTT. Its translation is CASSDILRAGGTEAFF. The chain couples TRBV11-1 to TRBJ1-1; D gene: possibly TRBD1, on 5 matching bases. Via the germline V gene (reference sequence), CDR1 is SGHAT and CDR2 FQDESV. Trimming takes 5 bases from V and 4 bases from J, and the germline ends sit 20 bases apart. Including the terminal cysteine and phenylalanine, the CDR3 comprises 16 residues. Just CDR3 DNA is preserved here, 48 bases in frame from base 1.